These T cell receptor beta chains were read from a single sample in a study of shared clonotypes between healthy human individuals. Profiled with immunoSEQ multiplex PCR; TCRdb holds only in-frame clones, not every one. Of fewer than 2.5 million clones detected, roughly 93% appear once; the ten largest clones hold approximately 0.35%. The sequencing input was naive CD4+ T cells from PBMCs. The receptor set was obtained from a man between 18 and 29 years old in good health. Some clones in this sample may be carry-over from other donors' samples. Each CDR3 is given with its conserved first and last residue. A D gene is named only where the DNA matches it firmly.

d_call	j_call	v_call	cdr3_aa	cdr3_nt
TRBD1	TRBJ2-1	TRBV7-7	CASSRDGQGALNEQFF	TGTGCCAGCAGCCGGGACGGACAGGGGGCGCTCAATGAGCAGTTCTTC
-	TRBJ1-5	TRBV6-6	CASSYEGVQPQHF	TGTGCCAGCAGTTACGAAGGAGTGCAGCCCCAGCATTTT
-	TRBJ2-2	TRBV7-9	CAPGVRENTGELFF	TGTGCCCCCGGCGTGCGGGAGAACACCGGGGAGCTGTTTTTT
TRBD2	TRBJ2-2	TRBV5-5	CASSLLAGDLTGELFF	TGTGCCAGCAGTCTACTAGCGGGAGACCTAACCGGGGAGCTGTTTTTT
-	TRBJ1-5	TRBV28	CASMRSGGSNQPQHF	TGTGCCAGCATGCGCTCGGGGGGTAGCAATCAGCCCCAGCATTTT
-	TRBJ2-2	TRBV28	CASTGDTGELFF	TGTGCCAGCACCGGGGACACCGGGGAGCTGTTTTTT
TRBD1	TRBJ2-7	TRBV5-1	CASSSLPTGSGGSYEQYF	TGCGCCAGCAGCTCCTTACCGACAGGGTCAGGGGGTTCCTACGAGCAGTACTTC
-	TRBJ2-1	TRBV12-5	CASGFSVYNEQFF	TGTGCTAGTGGTTTTAGCGTTTACAATGAGCAGTTCTTC
-	TRBJ2-3	TRBV28	CASSRTTDTQYF	TGTGCCAGCAGTAGGACCACAGATACGCAGTATTTT
-	TRBJ2-7	TRBV19	CASSAPWGRSTYEQYF	TGTGCCAGTAGTGCCCCTTGGGGGAGGAGCACCTACGAGCAGTACTTC
TRBD1	TRBJ2-6	TRBV28	CASSPAAGTGVSGANVLTF	TGTGCCAGCAGTCCCGCGGCCGGGACAGGGGTCTCTGGGGCCAACGTCCTGACTTTC
-	TRBJ2-7	TRBV6-1	CASSGPEGYEQYF	TGTGCCAGCAGTGGACCTGAGGGCTACGAGCAGTACTTC
TRBD1	TRBJ1-2	TRBV28	CASLRTGTGFGYTF	TGTGCCAGCCTCCGCACCGGGACAGGGTTTGGCTACACCTTC